These 15 T cell receptor beta chains were all obtained from the same sample, sequenced in a study of T cell clonotyping in hematopoietic cell transplantation. Some clones are missing from TCRdb's copy, which holds only in-frame ones; the method was immunoSEQ multiplex PCR. The sample lists about 4,600 clones; around 96% were seen once. The sequences come from PBMCs, collected 100 days after allogeneic stem cell transplant. The receptor source for this set is a male patient in his 40s who had an allogeneic stem cell transplant from a related donor, so the T cells may come from the graft donor. Some clones in this sample may be carry-over from other donors' samples.

The chain couples TRBV5-6 to TRBJ2-2; weak D call: TRBD2 (5 bases). Germline CDR1 is SGHDT and CDR2 is YYEEEE. This CDR3 has 13 amino acids. V lost 4 bases and J 5 bases, leaving 9 bases between the germline ends. The CDR3: CASSLTGTGELFF. CDR3 bases: TGTGCCAGCAGCCTGACGGGGACCGGGGAGCTGTTTTTT. Variable domain in full (rest from reference TRBV5-6 and TRBJ2-2): DAGVTQSPTHLIKTRGQQVTLRCSPKSGHDTVSWYQQALGQGPQFIFQYYEEEERQRGNFPDRFSGHQFPNYSSELNVNALLLGDSALYLCASSLTGTGELFFGEGSRLTVL.

The rearrangement uses TRBV6-6 and TRBJ2-7; a weak D match, TRBD1 (6 bases). Between the trimmed V and J ends, which lost 5 bases and 3 bases, there was a span of 17 bases. CDR1 and CDR2 from the germline V gene are MNHNY and SVGAGI (reference sequence). The CDR3 runs 15 residues. CDR3 in amino acids: CASSTNRDTRYEQYF. CDR3 nucleotides: TGTGCCAGCAGTACCAACCGGGACACCCGCTACGAGCAGTACTTC.

The chain has TRBV2 and TRBJ1-2, with 9 bases identical to TRBD1. This CDR3 comprises 14 residues. The V segment lost 4 bases and the J segment 6 bases; nucleotides outside the gene matches: 6. The germline CDR1 and CDR2 sequences are SNHLY and FYNNEI. DNA for the CDR3: TGTGCCAGCAGTGGGGACAGGGTAATGGATGGCTACACCTTC. Its protein product is CASSGDRVMDGYTF.

This chain links TRBV20-1 with TRBJ1-1; the D is unclear. V was trimmed by 5 bases and J by 1 base, leaving 5 bases between them. This CDR3 contains 11 residues. The germline gives CDR1 DFQATT, CDR2 SNEGSKA (reference sequence). The DNA of the CDR3 is TGCAGTGCTCGAAAGAACACTGAAGCTTTCTTT. This encodes CSARKNTEAFF.

The chain has TRBV2 and TRBJ1-5, with 10 bases aligning to TRBD1. The CDR3 totals 15 residues. V was pared by 6 bases and J by 6 bases, with 8 bases of the junction left unmatched. CDR1 and CDR2 from the germline V gene are SNHLY and FYNNEI. CDR3 sequence (DNA): TGTGCCAGCAGCCGCGATTGGACAGGGGGTCAGCCCCAGCATTTT. It specifies CASSRDWTGGQPQHF. The full variable domain, rest sourced from reference TRBV2 and TRBJ1-5, is EPEVTQTPSHQVTQMGQEVILRCVPISNHLYFYWYRQILGQKVEFLVSFYNNEISEKSEIFDDQFSVERPDGSNFTLKIRSTKLEDSAMYFCASSRDWTGGQPQHFGDGTRLSIL.

CDR3 sequence reads: CASSEGRAAFF. DNA of the CDR3: TGTGCCAGCAGTGAAGGCAGGGCCGCTTTCTTT. The chain carries TRBV2 and TRBJ1-1, with D maybe TRBD1 (5 bases). Trimming removed 1 base from V and 11 bases from J, with 8 bases in between. CDR1 is SNHLY, CDR2 FYNNEI, per germline. This CDR3 spans 11 amino acids. Based on the CDR3 plus reference TRBV2 and TRBJ1-1, the full variable domain is EPEVTQTPSHQVTQMGQEVILRCVPISNHLYFYWYRQILGQKVEFLVSFYNNEISEKSEIFDDQFSVERPDGSNFTLKIRSTKLEDSAMYFCASSEGRAAFFGQGTRLTVV.

The J gene is TRBJ1-1, the V gene TRBV28, with 8 bases lining up with TRBD1. The CDR3 spans 16 residues. Germline CDR1 MDHEN, CDR2 SYDVKM. J gave up 4 bases and V 5 bases, and 12 bases lay outside the gene matches. The CDR3 region has the DNA TGTGCCAGCAGTCTCGGCGCAGGGGGCGTTAGCACTGAAGCTTTCTTT. Protein: CASSLGAGGVSTEAFF.

The chain carries TRBV4-2 and TRBJ2-1; 10 bases agree with TRBD2. Germline CDR1 LGHNA, CDR2 YNFKEQ. With 3 bases clipped from V and 5 bases from J, the junction kept 7 bases outside the gene matches. The CDR3 spans 16 residues. The CDR3 loop is CASSQGEAGGHNEQFF. In DNA, the CDR3 is TGTGCCAGCAGCCAGGGTGAAGCGGGGGGGCACAATGAGCAGTTCTTC.

The V and J genes are TRBV10-1 and TRBJ2-7; 7 positions agree with TRBD1. With 8 bases clipped from V and 1 base from J, the junction kept 5 bases outside the gene matches. Germline assignment: CDR1 WNHNN and CDR2 SYGVQD (reference sequence). The CDR3 spans 13 residues. The CDR3 here is CASARDSSYEQYF. CDR3 coding DNA: TGCGCCAGCGCCCGGGACAGTTCCTACGAGCAGTACTTC.

The chain couples TRBV6-1 to TRBJ1-2; no reliable D call. Per the germline V gene, CDR1 is MNHNS and CDR2 is SASEGT. The CDR3 spans 13 residues. The V and J ends lost 1 base and 2 bases respectively, with 5 bases between them. The CDR3 sequence: CASSEGLNYGYTF. The CDR3 DNA reads as TGTGCCAGCAGTGAAGGGTTGAACTATGGCTACACCTTC.

The chain links TRBV29-1 to TRBJ1-1; D unresolved. CDR1 is SQVTM, CDR2 ANQGSEA, per germline. CDR3 length: 14 amino acids. Trimming pared 4 bases from V and 5 bases from J, leaving 17 bases between. The chain's CDR3 is CSVGFLRRMTEAFF. The CDR3 DNA is TGCAGCGTTGGGTTTCTCCGACGTATGACTGAAGCTTTCTTT.

The V and J genes are TRBV10-3 and TRBJ1-2, with 7 bases that match TRBD1. The J segment lost 4 bases and the V segment lost 4 bases, leaving 3 bases of the junction unmatched. In germline, CDR1 is ENHRY, CDR2 SYGVKD. The CDR3 has 13 residues. The CDR3 DNA reads as TGTGCCATCAGTGGGGGACAGTCCTATGGCTACACCTTC. As protein: CAISGGQSYGYTF.

This clone was detected once. CDR3 bases: TGTGCCAGCAGCTTGGGCTATGGCTACACCTTC. Translation gives CASSLGYGYTF. V and J are TRBV11-2 and TRBJ1-2, with D unclear. Germline V gene sequence: CDR1 SGHAT, CDR2 FQNNGV. The CDR3 spans 11 residues. Trimming took 3 bases from V and 4 from J, leaving 3 bases between them. Combining the CDR3 with reference TRBV11-2 and TRBJ1-2 gives the whole variable domain EAGVAQSPRYKIIEKRQSVAFWCNPISGHATLYWYQQILGQGPKLLIQFQNNGVVDDSQLPKDRFSAERLKGVDSTLKIQPAKLEDSAVYLCASSLGYGYTFGSGTRLTVV.

CDR3 bases: TGTGCCAGCAGCTCGGGACTAGCGGGGACTACCCCGAGCTCCTACGAGCAGTACTTC. This gives the protein CASSSGLAGTTPSSYEQYF. The V gene is TRBV13, the J gene TRBJ2-7; 13 positions match TRBD2. This CDR3 has 19 residues. Germline V gene data show CDR1 as PRHDT and CDR2 as FYEKMQ (reference sequence). The ends lost 4 bases at V and 0 bases at J; junction bases unmatched: 12.

V gene TRBV28 combines with J gene TRBJ2-7, with 8 nucleotides matching TRBD2. This CDR3 has 13 amino acids. The germline V gene encodes CDR1 MDHEN and CDR2 SYDVKM. V lost 7 bases and J lost 2; bases outside the gene matches: 4. This CDR3 reads CASNSGGAYEQYF. DNA for the CDR3: TGTGCCAGCAATTCGGGGGGGGCCTACGAGCAGTACTTC. Complete variable domain (other parts from reference TRBV28 and TRBJ2-7): DVKVTQSSRYLVKRTGEKVFLECVQDMDHENMFWYRQDPGLGLRLIYFSYDVKMKEKGDIPEGYSVSREKKERFSLILESASTNQTSMYLCASNSGGAYEQYFGPGTRLTVT.